This TCR beta chain was sequenced for a study of T cell responses to AZD1222 COVID-19 vaccine. The study, taken as a whole, reports: Scientists sampled the repertoires only once the peak T cell response had passed. Of the AZD1222 recipients, only six were seropositive at baseline.

Here immunoSEQ multiplex PCR was the method, and the copy in TCRdb shows in-frame clones only, minus some. The table lists about 99,000 clones, 90% to 95% of them singletons. Remarks on this clone: Its antigen is not identified.

The CDR3 is made up of 15 amino acids. Germline loops: CDR1 SNHLY, CDR2 FYNNEI. The J segment lost 6 bases and the V segment lost 5 bases, leaving 13 bases of the junction unmatched. Pooled samples include second doses given at about 4 or 12 weeks. Material: peripheral blood, obtained 28 days after the second AZD1222 dose. The clonotype was recovered from an adult who received the AZD1222 COVID-19 vaccine. The chain is built from TRBV2 and TRBJ2-7; 7 bases match TRBD2. The CDR3 nucleotides read TGTGCCAGCAGTTATGCTAGCGACCGCGGGGGCGAGCAGTACTTC. Its protein product is CASSYASDRGGEQYF.